One sample yielded the 32 T cell receptor beta chains listed below, sequenced in a study of T cells in Graves' hyperthyroidism and ophthalmopathy. RNA transcripts gave rise to amplified TCR beta CDR3 regions. When the TCR CDR3 underwent first-round RT-PCR, the HTBI primer set was used. Each CDR3 protein gets one entry after TCRdb re-called the multiplex PCR reads with MiXCR. The sample includes approximately 430,000 distinct CDR3 sequences, over 12% seen only once; the top ten take about 12%. Sequencing used blood. The receptors shown here come from a man aged 18-30 years with Graves' ophthalmopathy.

The sample holds many counts of this clonotype. The CDR3 region has the DNA TGTGCCAGCAGCTTAGGAGTGGTCGCAGATACGCAGTATTTT. Encoded protein: CASSLGVVADTQYF. The V gene is TRBV11-2, the J gene TRBJ2-3; D remains unclear. This CDR3 comprises 14 residues. Trimming took 1 base from V and 4 from J, leaving 9 bases between them. Germline V CDR1 and CDR2: SGHAT, FQNNGV.

This clonotype was seen a handful of times. The rearrangement joins TRBV7-2 to TRBJ2-3, with 15 positions matching TRBD2. Germline lookup yields CDR1 SGHTA and CDR2 FQGNSA. The V and J ends lost 5 bases and 3 bases, in that order; junction bases with no gene match: 12. This CDR3 comprises 19 residues. The CDR3 nucleotides are TGTGCCAGCAGCGGACTAGCGGGAGGGCTTACATATTCAACAGATACGCAGTATTTT. Translating it yields CASSGLAGGLTYSTDTQYF.

This clonotype was seen at least ten times. The chain recombines TRBV2 with TRBJ1-2; D is undetermined. Trimming pared 3 bases from V and 4 bases from J, leaving 3 bases between. The germline V gene encodes CDR1 SNHLY and CDR2 FYNNEI. The CDR3 is 11 amino acids. CDR3 loop: CASSDPYGYTF. CDR3 DNA: TGTGCCAGCAGTGATCCCTATGGCTACACCTTC.

This clonotype was recorded many times. The chain has TRBV9 and TRBJ1-3; possibly TRBD1 for D (6 bases). Germline CDR1 reads SGDLS; CDR2 reads YYNGEE. V was cut by 0 bases and J by 1 base, with 8 bases left in between. This CDR3 comprises 15 residues. The CDR3 loop reads CASSVGQESGNTIYF. The CDR3 DNA reads TGTGCCAGCAGCGTAGGACAGGAATCTGGAAACACCATATATTTT.

This clonotype was found many times. The chain combines TRBV27 with TRBJ1-5; the D is unclear. Trimming took 4 bases from V and 4 from J, leaving 8 bases between them. The CDR3 has 13 amino acids. Looked up from germline, CDR1 is MNHEY and CDR2 is SMNVEV (reference sequence). CDR3 region: CASSSYRNQPQHF. Here the CDR3 DNA reads TGTGCCAGCAGTTCTTACCGGAATCAGCCCCAGCATTTT.

This clonotype was seen ten or more times. The chain uses TRBV6-1 and TRBJ1-2; D is unclear. The V gene's germline CDR1 is MNHNS and CDR2 SASEGT. This CDR3 spans 12 amino acids. V shed 7 bases and J shed 2 bases, with 8 bases lying between them. Here the CDR3 DNA reads TGTGCCAGCACGAAGGACAACTATGGCTACACCTTC. It specifies CASTKDNYGYTF.

Many counts were recorded for this clonotype. The CDR3 protein is CASSRGDGSPLHF. The CDR3 DNA is TGTGCCAGTAGTCGGGGTGATGGTTCACCCCTCCACTTT. The rearrangement links TRBV6-1 to TRBJ1-6; D call uncertain. CDR1 is MNHNS and CDR2 is SASEGT in the germline V gene. The V end lost 9 bases, the J end lost 9 bases, and 15 bases lay between the germline ends. The CDR3 sequence is 13 residues long.

V gene TRBV10-3 combines with J gene TRBJ1-5, with D perhaps matching TRBD1 (5 bases). V lost 3 bases and J 7 bases, leaving 10 bases between the germline ends. The CDR3 spans 13 residues. Germline CDR1 is ENHRY and CDR2 is SYGVKD. The CDR3, as DNA: TGTGCCATCAGTGACCCCTGGGGCCAGCCCCAGCATTTT. Residues: CAISDPWGQPQHF.

There are many counts of this clonotype. The chain carries TRBV7-6 and TRBJ2-5, with D perhaps given as TRBD1 or TRBD2 (5 bases each). Trimming shortened V by 6 bases and J by 3 bases, and 14 bases separated the two germline ends. The CDR3 consists of 14 residues. Germline V gene sequence: CDR1 SGHVS, CDR2 FNYEAQ. This CDR3 is CASSCRDEKETQYF. The CDR3 nucleotides are TGTGCCAGCAGTTGCCGGGACGAGAAAGAGACCCAGTACTTC.

The sample holds many counts of this clonotype. Here the CDR3 reads CASSSPSAGEQYF. DNA for the CDR3: TGTGCCAGCAGCTCACCTAGCGCGGGCGAGCAGTACTTC. V usage is TRBV11-2 and J usage is TRBJ2-7; a possible D gene is TRBD2 (6 bases). This CDR3 comprises 13 residues. Germline V gene data show CDR1 as SGHAT and CDR2 as FQNNGV. With 4 bases removed from V and 6 bases from J, the gap between germline ends came to 13 bases.

At least ten counts were recorded for this clonotype. The chain recombines TRBV19 with TRBJ2-5; TRBD1 aligns across 7 bases. CDR3 length: 14 residues. CDR1 and CDR2 (germline): LNHDA, SQIVND (reference sequence). The V segment lost 8 bases and the J segment 0 bases; nucleotides outside the gene matches: 6. This CDR3 reads CASRLGTDQETQYF. The CDR3 DNA reads TGTGCCAGTCGCCTTGGGACAGACCAAGAGACCCAGTACTTC.

This clonotype has more than one count but fewer than ten. The chain uses TRBV9 and TRBJ1-6; no clear D gene. V lost 1 base, J lost 6 bases, and 11 bases lay in between. The length of the CDR3 is 15 residues. The V gene's germline CDR1 is SGDLS and CDR2 YYNGEE. CDR3 amino acids: CASSVRLSFNSPLHF. The CDR3 DNA follows: TGTGCCAGCAGCGTACGGCTCAGTTTTAATTCACCCCTCCACTTT.

The gene calls are TRBV5-1 and TRBJ2-5, with TRBD2 matching over 12 bases. The J segment lost 5 bases and the V segment lost 4 bases, leaving 9 bases of the junction unmatched. The CDR3 length is 16 residues. Germline values: CDR1 SGHRS, CDR2 YFSETQ. CDR3 nucleotide sequence: TGCGCCAGCAGCCTTGGGACTAGCGGGTGGCGTGAGACCCAGTACTTC. Protein product: CASSLGTSGWRETQYF.

This clonotype appeared many times. The chain has TRBV12-3 or TRBV12-4 and TRBJ2-1; D is ambiguous. CDR3 length equals 12 residues. Trimming removed 5 bases at V and 4 bases at J, with 6 bases between. CDR3 DNA sequence: TGTGCCAGCAGTGAAAATTACAATGAGCAGTTCTTC. This translates into CASSENYNEQFF.

This clonotype was seen more than once but under ten times. The rearrangement links TRBV5-1 to TRBJ2-5; D may be TRBD1 or TRBD2 (5 bases each). CDR3 size: 17 residues. The germline CDR1 and CDR2 sequences are SGHRS and YFSETQ. Trimming pared 0 bases from V and 4 bases from J, leaving 19 bases between. The CDR3 DNA sequence: TGCGCCAGCAGCTTGGGGAACACATTATTGAGGGGAGAGACCCAGTACTTC. Its translation is CASSLGNTLLRGETQYF.

The chain joins TRBV19 to TRBJ2-4; D unresolved. The germline V gene has CDR1 LNHDA and CDR2 SQIVND (reference sequence). V was trimmed by 3 bases and J by 0 bases, leaving 9 bases between them. The CDR3 has 15 residues. The CDR3 DNA reads TGTGCCAGTAGTATCGGGCAATTAGCCAAAAACATTCAGTACTTC. Amino acid sequence: CASSIGQLAKNIQYF. Looking up the rest from reference TRBV19 and TRBJ2-4 gives the full variable domain: DGGITQSPKYLFRKEGQNVTLSCEQNLNHDAMYWYRQDPGQGLRLIYYSQIVNDFQKGDIAEGYSVSREKKESFPLTVTSAQKNPTAFYLCASSIGQLAKNIQYFGAGTRLSVL.

This clonotype was detected many times. V is TRBV7-9 and J is TRBJ1-6; tentative D call: TRBD1 (6 bases). CDR1 is SEHNR, CDR2 FQNEAQ, per germline (reference sequence). Deletions cut 3 bases from V and 7 bases from J, with 16 bases between. The CDR3 contains 16 residues. The chain's CDR3 is CASSFVGGGLNSPLHF. For the CDR3, the DNA is TGTGCCAGCAGCTTCGTGGGTGGGGGCCTGAATTCACCCCTCCACTTT.

This clonotype was seen repeatedly, ten times or more. CDR3 bases: TGCGCCAGCAGCTTGGCCGGTACAGAAGAGACCCAGTACTTC. Encoded protein: CASSLAGTEETQYF. The chain carries TRBV5-1 and TRBJ2-5, with D unclear. V gave up 0 bases and J gave up 3 bases, with 9 bases separating them. Germline CDR1 is SGHRS and CDR2 is YFSETQ. The CDR3 runs to 14 residues.

This clonotype has a count of ten or more. The V call is TRBV27, the J call TRBJ2-7, with 13 bases lining up with TRBD2. The CDR3 spans 16 residues. Trimming cost V 1 base and J 4 bases; bases outside gene matches: 4. The V gene's germline CDR1 is MNHEY and CDR2 SMNVEV (reference sequence). The CDR3 DNA reads TGTGCCAGCAGTTTATTGGGGACTAGCGGGGATTACGAGCAGTACTTC. As protein: CASSLLGTSGDYEQYF.

V usage is TRBV2 and J usage is TRBJ1-6, with 7 bases matching TRBD1. Germline CDR1 is SNHLY and CDR2 is FYNNEI. The CDR3 runs to 14 residues. The V and J ends lost 5 bases and 10 bases, in that order; junction bases with no gene match: 8. The CDR3 DNA follows: TGTGCCAGCAGTTCCGGGACAGTTGGATCACCCCTCCACTTT. Translating gives CASSSGTVGSPLHF. The variable domain in full, completed from reference TRBV2 and TRBJ1-6, reads EPEVTQTPSHQVTQMGQEVILRCVPISNHLYFYWYRQILGQKVEFLVSFYNNEISEKSEIFDDQFSVERPDGSNFTLKIRSTKLEDSAMYFCASSSGTVGSPLHFGNGTRLTVT.

This clonotype was recorded a few times. The rearrangement links TRBV7-2 to TRBJ2-5; no clear D. There are 16 residues in the CDR3. The germline V and J ends were trimmed by 1 base and 1 base, with 13 bases remaining between them. Germline V lookup: CDR1 SGHTA, CDR2 FQGNSA. CDR3 amino acids: CASSLGGPGGQETQYF. The CDR3 DNA is TGTGCCAGCAGCTTAGGCGGCCCTGGCGGCCAAGAGACCCAGTACTTC.

The sample holds one count of this clonotype. The CDR3 DNA sequence: TGTGCCAGCAGTGACTCTGGCAGGGGGCCCCTTGGCTACACCTTC. Translating gives CASSDSGRGPLGYTF. This rearrangement joins TRBV2 to TRBJ1-2; TRBD1 matches 8 bases. The junction had 10 bases not matched to a gene; V was cut back by 3 bases and J by 7 bases. The CDR3 contains 15 residues. CDR1 is SNHLY and CDR2 is FYNNEI in the germline V gene. The full variable domain, its missing parts supplied by reference TRBV2 and TRBJ1-2, is EPEVTQTPSHQVTQMGQEVILRCVPISNHLYFYWYRQILGQKVEFLVSFYNNEISEKSEIFDDQFSVERPDGSNFTLKIRSTKLEDSAMYFCASSDSGRGPLGYTFGSGTRLTVV.

This clonotype was detected ten times or more. This rearrangement joins TRBV6-1 to TRBJ1-5; D is unresolved. This CDR3 comprises 14 residues. Germline lookup yields CDR1 MNHNS and CDR2 SASEGT. V was clipped by 0 bases and J by 6 bases, with 9 bases between them. CDR3 sequence: CASSEAGGSQPQHF. In DNA, the CDR3 is TGTGCCAGCAGTGAAGCGGGTGGGAGTCAGCCCCAGCATTTT.

This clonotype was picked up many times. V usage is TRBV3-1 and J usage is TRBJ2-1; 7 bases are a match to TRBD1. V lost 1 base to trimming and J lost 7 bases; unmatched junction nucleotides: 7. The length of the CDR3 is 15 residues. Germline V gives CDR1 LGHDT, CDR2 YNNKEL (reference sequence). This chain's CDR3 is CASSQGTGPMNEQFF. Here the CDR3 DNA reads TGTGCCAGCAGCCAAGGGACAGGTCCGATGAATGAGCAGTTCTTC.

This clonotype was found a few times. V and J are TRBV4-1 and TRBJ1-5; D is unclear. This CDR3 comprises 15 residues. Germline CDR1 is MGHRA and CDR2 is YSYEKL. V was clipped by 4 bases and J by 0 bases, with 10 bases between them. The CDR3 nucleotides read TGCGCCAGCAGCCGGCAAGAAAATAGCAATCAGCCCCAGCATTTT. Translation: CASSRQENSNQPQHF.

The sample holds many counts of this clonotype. The CDR3 region has the DNA TGTGCCAGCAGCTTGGTGGGACTAGCGTATACCATCTCGGATAACAATGAGCAGTTCTTC. It translates to CASSLVGLAYTISDNNEQFF. The chain carries TRBV5-5 and TRBJ2-1, with TRBD2 identical over 10 bases. CDR3 size: 20 residues. Per germline, CDR1 SGHKS and CDR2 YYEKEE (reference sequence). J gave up 5 bases and V 0 bases, and 17 bases lay outside the gene matches.

V gene TRBV6-1 combines with J gene TRBJ2-3; D perhaps matches TRBD1 (5 bases). Trimming shortened V by 7 bases and J by 2 bases, and 10 bases separated the two germline ends. This CDR3 contains 13 residues. Germline values: CDR1 MNHNS, CDR2 SASEGT. The DNA of the CDR3 is TGTGCCAGCATTGCGGACACCACAGATACGCAGTATTTT. Encoded protein: CASIADTTDTQYF.

Regarding this clonotype: The junction and the germline gene differ at one end; a read error may be behind it. This chain joins TRBV7-3 and TRBJ1-3; no clear D gene. Germline values: CDR1 SGHTA, CDR2 FQGTGA. The CDR3 contains 15 residues. The CDR3 spells CSSSFNGFSGNTIYF. The CDR3 nucleotides read TGTTCCAGCAGCTTTAACGGCTTCTCTGGAAACACCATATATTTT.

Notes on this clonotype: A much larger clone lies one base from this, so it may be a read error. V gene TRBV20-1 combines with J gene TRBJ1-3, with 10 bases aligning to TRBD1. The CDR3 consists of 14 residues. From germline, CDR1 is DFQATT and CDR2 SNEGSKA (reference sequence). CDR3 nucleotides: TGCAGTGCTAGAGATGGGACAGGGGTGAACACCAAATATTTT. The encoded protein is CSARDGTGVNTKYF.

This clonotype was found many times. This CDR3 reads CASSFWTGGNSPLHF. CDR3 in DNA: TGTGCCAGCAGTTTCTGGACAGGGGGCAATTCACCCCTCCACTTT. The chain links TRBV12-3 or TRBV12-4 to TRBJ1-6; 11 bases map to TRBD1. CDR3 length equals 15 residues. With V trimmed by 3 bases and J by 7 bases, 2 bases remained unmatched.

A few counts support this clonotype. The V call is TRBV19, the J call TRBJ2-5; 12 nucleotides align to TRBD1. CDR3 length: 18 amino acids. After removal of 5 bases from V and 1 base from J, the junction contained 11 bases not matched to a gene. Germline-derived CDR1 and CDR2 are LNHDA and SQIVND (reference sequence). This chain's CDR3 is CASSPYGTGGFTQETQYF. The CDR3 nucleotides read TGTGCCAGTAGTCCTTATGGGACAGGGGGCTTCACCCAAGAGACCCAGTACTTC.

This clonotype appeared many times. CDR3 region: CASSLAGGVYNEQFF. CDR3 nucleotides: TGTGCCAGCAGCTTAGCGGGGGGAGTGTACAATGAGCAGTTCTTC. The rearrangement joins TRBV11-2 to TRBJ2-1; 7 bases fit TRBD2. The CDR3 contains 15 residues. Germline V CDR1 and CDR2: SGHAT, FQNNGV. V dropped 1 base and J dropped 4; count of bases not matched to a gene: 4.